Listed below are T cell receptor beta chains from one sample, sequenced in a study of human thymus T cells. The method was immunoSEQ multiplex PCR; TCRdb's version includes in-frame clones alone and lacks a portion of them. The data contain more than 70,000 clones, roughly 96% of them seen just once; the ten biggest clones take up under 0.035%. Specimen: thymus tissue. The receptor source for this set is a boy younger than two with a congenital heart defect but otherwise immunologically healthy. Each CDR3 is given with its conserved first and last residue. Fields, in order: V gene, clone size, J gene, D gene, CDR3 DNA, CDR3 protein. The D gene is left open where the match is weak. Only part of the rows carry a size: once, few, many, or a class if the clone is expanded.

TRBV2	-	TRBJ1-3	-	TGTGCCAGCAGTGAGCTGCCGCAGGCCAGCTCTGGAAACACCATATATTTT	CASSELPQASSGNTIYF
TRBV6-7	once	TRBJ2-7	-	TGTGCCAGCAGTTACCCCCGTGAGAGGGCGCGTTCCACCTACGAGCAGTACTTC	CASSYPRERARSTYEQYF
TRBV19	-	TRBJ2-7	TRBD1	TGTGCCAGTAGGGACAGGAGGCTAGTTTCCGAGCAGTACTTC	CASRDRRLVSEQYF
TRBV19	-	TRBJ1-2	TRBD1	TGTGCCAGTAGTTCGACAGGGGGCTTTGGCTACACCTTC	CASSSTGGFGYTF
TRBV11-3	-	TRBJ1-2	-	TGTGCCAGCAGCTTAAAGGTGCGGGAAGGTGGCTACACCTTC	CASSLKVREGGYTF
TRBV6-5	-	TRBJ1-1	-	TGTGCCAGCAATCCATTTCCGAGCCTGGGGCGGGCTTTCTTT	CASNPFPSLGRAFF
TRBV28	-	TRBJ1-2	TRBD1	TGTGCCAGCTCAGGGACAGGCATTTCGTTCTATGGCTACACCTTC	CASSGTGISFYGYTF
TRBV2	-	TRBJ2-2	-	TGTGCCAGCAGTGAATGCCTAGCCGGGGAGCTGTTTTTT	CASSECLAGELFF
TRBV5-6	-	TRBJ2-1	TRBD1	TGTGCCAGCAGCTCGAGAGGACAGGGAGCCTACAATGAGCAGTTCTTC	CASSSRGQGAYNEQFF
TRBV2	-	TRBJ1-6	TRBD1	TGTGCCAGTACGACAGGGGGCGATAATTCACCCCTCCACTTT	CASTTGGDNSPLHF
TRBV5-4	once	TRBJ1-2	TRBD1	TGTGCCAGCAGCTTGATCGGACAGGTCACAAACTATGGCTACACCTTC	CASSLIGQVTNYGYTF
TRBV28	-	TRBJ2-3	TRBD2	TGTGCCAGCAGTCTCGACCGACTAGCGGAGTCCCAGGGGGATACGCAGTATTTT	CASSLDRLAESQGDTQYF
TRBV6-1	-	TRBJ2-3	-	TGTGCCAGCAGTGACGACAGGCAGTCTAGCACAGATACGCAGTATTTT	CASSDDRQSSTDTQYF
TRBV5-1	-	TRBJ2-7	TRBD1	TGCGCCAGCAGCTTGGGACAGGGGGAAACCTACGAGCAGTACTTC	CASSLGQGETYEQYF
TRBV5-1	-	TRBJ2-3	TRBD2	TGCGCCAGCAGCTTCGGGACTAGCGGGACCCGAAGGGGCCCCACAGATACGCAGTATTTT	CASSFGTSGTRRGPTDTQYF
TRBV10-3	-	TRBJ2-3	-	TGTGCCATCGGCAGGGATCGCCCAGATACGCAGTATTTT	CAIGRDRPDTQYF
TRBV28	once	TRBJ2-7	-	TGTGCCAGCAGTTTCCCCCAGGGTTCCGAGCAGTACTTC	CASSFPQGSEQYF
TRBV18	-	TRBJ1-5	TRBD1	TGTGCCAGCTCAGTGCCGGGACAGCTTTCCAATCAGCCCCAGCATTTT	CASSVPGQLSNQPQHF
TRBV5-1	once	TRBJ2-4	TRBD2	TGCGCCAGCAGCTTGCCCCTAGCGGGGGGGCCTGGAGCCAAAAACATTCAGTACTTC	CASSLPLAGGPGAKNIQYF
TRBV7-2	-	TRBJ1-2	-	TGTGCCAGCAGCCCTAGACCCCCTGGGGACAAGAACTATGGCTACACCTTC	CASSPRPPGDKNYGYTF
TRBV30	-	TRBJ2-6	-	TGTGCCTGGAGAGTCCCACAGGCCTCTGGGGCCAACGTCCTGACTTTC	CAWRVPQASGANVLTF
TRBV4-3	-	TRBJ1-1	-	TGCGCCAGCAGCCTTCTTACCGCCGGGACAATGTCTCTGAACACTGAAGCTTTCTTT	CASSLLTAGTMSLNTEAFF
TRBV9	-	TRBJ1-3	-	TGTGCCAGCAGCGTAGGAGAGGGGAGGTTTGGAAACACCATATATTTT	CASSVGEGRFGNTIYF